The TCR beta chain described here comes from a study of blood T cell repertoires in COVID-19 (dated by TCRdb to 2020 to 2022). General notes on the study: Samples from collaborators originated in the United States, Italy and Spain and spanned both the acute and convalescent phases of COVID-19. The material from the prospective study consisted of cDNA or gDNA derived from T cells, B-cell-depleted T cells, or PBMCs. The dataset comprised deeply sampled blood TCRbeta repertoires from subjects exposed to, actively infected with, or recovered from COVID-19. The repertoires were released in a freely available public database intended as a resource for research on the immune response to SARS-CoV-2. The samples were drawn from two sources: the first 160 participants of the ongoing ImmuneRACE study, and approximately 1,300 subjects contributed by 6 global collaborators. Nearly every sample came with metadata listing a de-identified subject ID, COVID-19 status, age in years and sex. Where available, HLA class I and class II types were taken from metadata supplied by the sample provider and were not determined by assay-based typing. Here is what the overall study found, with its caveats: The amount of clinical and demographic metadata varied by source and participant and was provided uncurated.

TCRbeta CDR3 regions were amplified from genomic DNA by means of the immunoSEQ Assay, a bias-controlled multiplex PCR. On the authors' methods: Nucleated cell counts per sample were estimated from amplification of reference gene primers within the assay. To quantify the absolute abundance of each unique TCRbeta CDR3 rearrangement, sequence reads were collapsed and filtered. Productive Simpson clonality was computed per sample as the square root of Simpson's diversity index over productive rearrangements. Sourced from immuneACCESS, this table was stored by TCRdb with only in-frame sequences that have V and J called. A share of the clones is absent; for the studies checked, an unresolved V gene accounts for under half, and the remainder has no known explanation. V and J calls plus clone size are reproduced from that table; the DNA served to infer D and trimming. For this sample there are fewer than 100,000 clones; around 87% appear just once. 4.5% to 5.5% of the sample is held by the ten biggest clonotypes.

The CDR3 has 15 amino acids, counting the end cysteine and phenylalanine. The read is trimmed to its CDR3 DNA, 45 bases read in frame from base 1. CDR1 and CDR2 are drawn from the germline V gene (reference sequence): GTSNPN, SVGIG. Trimming takes 0 bases from V and 7 bases from J, and the germline ends sit 13 bases apart. Each collaborating institution followed its own protocols to collect whole blood in K2EDTA tubes. For TCRbeta analysis, collaborators shipped samples as frozen whole blood, isolated PBMCs, or DNA extracted from either of those sample types. Details on this clone: Its specific antigen is unknown. Base quality data are lacking; no much larger clone is found one base away.

This clonotype was sampled from a woman of 80 years or more with acute or convalescent COVID-19. Recombination connected TRBV30 to TRBJ1-6; perhaps TRBD1 is the D gene, with 6 bases matching. The sequencing input was peripheral blood. The DNA sequence is given as TGTGCCTGGAGTGTAAAGACGGGACAAAATTCACCCCTCCACTTT. Its product reads: CAWSVKTGQNSPLHF. With all but the CDR3 taken from the reference TRBV30 and TRBJ1-6 genes, the full variable domain is: SQTIHQWPATLVQPVGSPLSLECTVEGTSNPNLYWYRQAAGRGLQLLFYSVGIGQISSEVPQNLSASRPQDRQFILSSKKLLLSDSGFYLCAWSVKTGQNSPLHFGNGTRLTVT.